This TCR beta chain derives from a study of Ad26.COV2.S vaccination and SARS-CoV-2 variants. Treatment of the sample: around 19 received Ad26.COV2.S at low or high dose, single or two shots; about 5 received placebo; per-sample allocation not given. Collection of samples fell on day 63 after the first vaccine or placebo injection. Ad26 vector vaccine expressed Wuhan-strain SARS-CoV-2 spike. Regarding the study as a whole: The authors reported substantial breadth in spike-specific CD8+ and CD4+ T cell responses after vaccination. With respect to non-spike TCR breadth, vaccine and placebo recipients were similar. Responses of T cells in total may have been underestimated by the TCR breadth and depth analyses.

About this clone: The antigen is unknown.

The CDR3 has 14 residues. V shed 4 bases and J shed 7 bases, with 16 bases lying between them. CDR1 is SGHVS and CDR2 is FQNEAQ in the germline V gene. Sequenced by immunoSEQ multiplex PCR; TCRdb stores in-frame clones only, minus some. The data hold about 440,000 clones, with about 92% observed a single time. The TCR originated in a person aged 18 to 65 who received the Ad26.COV2.S COVID-19 vaccine or a placebo. Source: peripheral blood, taken in a trial of Ad26.COV2.S vaccine versus placebo. The J gene is TRBJ1-1, the V gene TRBV7-8, with a weak D call TRBD1 (6 bases). The CDR3 here is CASSSPGGASEAFF. The DNA of the CDR3 is TGTGCCAGCAGCTCTCCGGGGGGGGCAAGTGAAGCTTTCTTT. The complete variable domain, with remaining parts taken from reference TRBV7-8 and TRBJ1-1, reads GAGVSQSPRYKVAKRGQDVALRCDPISGHVSLFWYQQALGQGPEFLTYFQNEAQLDKSGLPSDRFFAERPEGSVSTLKIQRTQQEDSAVYLCASSSPGGASEAFFGQGTRLTVV.